The text below deals with one T cell receptor beta chain. This entry is derived from a study of blood T cell repertoires in COVID-19. Method: immunoSEQ multiplex PCR; TCRdb's copy keeps in-frame clones and lacks some. This table has 500,000 or so clones, roughly 90% appearing once. Sequenced sample: PBMCs or T cells enriched from blood (not recorded which). The source of this sequence is a woman younger than 30 who had recovered from COVID-19.

CDR3 bases: TGTGCCAGCAGCATGACTAGCGGGGAAGAGACCCAGTACTTC. Its protein is CASSMTSGEETQYF. The V call is TRBV7-2, the J call TRBJ2-5; 11 nucleotides align to TRBD2. With V trimmed by 5 bases and J by 3 bases, 2 bases remained unmatched. Germline values: CDR1 SGHTA, CDR2 FQGNSA. The CDR3 is 14 residues long.